A single sample gave rise to the 20 T cell receptor beta chains below, sequenced in a study of cytomegalovirus exposure and HLA in healthy donors. Libraries were prepared by immunoSEQ multiplex PCR; TCRdb keeps only in-frame clonotypes and omits some of them. The sample lists about 160,000 clones, about 90% occurring once. Sequencing was done on a sample of PBMCs. These receptors all come from a woman aged 25 to 39 in good health and CMV-seronegative.

Here the CDR3 reads CASSLNPPGDNEQFF. The CDR3 coding sequence is TGTGCCAGCAGCTTAAATCCCCCAGGGGACAATGAGCAGTTCTTC. The J gene is TRBJ2-1, the V gene TRBV7-2, with D possibly being TRBD1 (6 bases). The CDR3 has 15 residues. CDR1 and CDR2 (germline): SGHTA, FQGNSA. V shed 2 bases and J shed 5 bases, with 13 bases lying between them.

The V call is TRBV2, the J call TRBJ2-7, with TRBD1 matching over 7 bases. The CDR3 sequence is 15 residues long. Germline trimming cut 8 bases from V and 0 bases from J; bases unmatched to any gene: 10. Germline V gives CDR1 SNHLY, CDR2 FYNNEI. In DNA form, the CDR3 reads TGTGCCAGCGGCCGTGGGACAGACTTCTCCTACGAGCAGTACTTC. Translating it yields CASGRGTDFSYEQYF.

The chain recombines TRBV13 with TRBJ1-3; 9 bases line up with TRBD1. The CDR3 spans 17 residues. V was pared by 2 bases and J by 2 bases, with 7 bases of the junction left unmatched. The germline CDR1 and CDR2 sequences are PRHDT and FYEKMQ (reference sequence). The CDR3 is CASSLTHRTGAGNTIYF. CDR3 DNA sequence: TGTGCCAGCAGCTTAACCCATCGGACAGGGGCTGGAAACACCATATATTTT.

This chain links TRBV28 with TRBJ1-2, with D maybe TRBD1 (5 bases). This CDR3 region has 11 residues. V dropped 8 bases and J dropped 4 bases, with 8 bases sitting between them. CDR1 MDHEN and CDR2 SYDVKM come from the germline V gene. This chain's CDR3 is CASGGFYGYTF. CDR3 bases: TGTGCCAGCGGGGGATTCTATGGCTACACCTTC.

In this sample, this clone turned up many times. Different DNA sequences within this sample yield the same CDR3. CDR3 in amino acids: CASSQGGTSAYEQYF. The CDR3 DNA reads as TGCGCCAGCAGCCAAGGAGGGACATCGGCCTACGAGCAGTACTTC. The genes are TRBV4-3 and TRBJ2-7; TRBD1 is a possible D gene (6 bases). The CDR3 totals 15 residues. CDR1 and CDR2 from the germline V gene are LGHNA and YSLEER. The V and J ends lost 1 base and 2 bases respectively, with 12 bases between them.

The sample holds one count of this clone. This sequence joins TRBV19 and TRBJ2-7; TRBD2 aligns across 8 bases. Germline V CDR1 and CDR2: LNHDA, SQIVND (reference sequence). The CDR3 consists of 14 residues. After removal of 3 bases from V and 4 bases from J, the junction contained 5 bases not matched to a gene. The CDR3 loop reads CASSMGSGSYEQYF. The CDR3 nucleotides are TGTGCCAGTAGTATGGGAAGCGGGAGTTACGAGCAGTACTTC.

V gene TRBV19 combines with J gene TRBJ2-4; the D gene could be TRBD1 or TRBD2 (5 bases each). Trimming took 5 bases from V and 4 from J, leaving 12 bases between them. Germline CDR1 LNHDA, CDR2 SQIVND (reference sequence). This CDR3 spans 14 amino acids. CDR3 nucleotides: TGTGCCAGTAGTCCCCGGGACGGAAAAAACATTCAGTACTTC. Protein: CASSPRDGKNIQYF. The whole variable domain, filled in from reference TRBV19 and TRBJ2-4, reads DGGITQSPKYLFRKEGQNVTLSCEQNLNHDAMYWYRQDPGQGLRLIYYSQIVNDFQKGDIAEGYSVSREKKESFPLTVTSAQKNPTAFYLCASSPRDGKNIQYFGAGTRLSVL.

This sequence joins TRBV4-3 and TRBJ1-2; the D gene is possibly TRBD1 (6 bases). The V and J ends lost 4 bases and 4 bases respectively, with 10 bases between them. The germline CDR1 and CDR2 sequences are LGHNA and YSLEER. The CDR3 is made up of 13 amino acids. For the CDR3, the DNA is TGCGCCAGCAGCCTAGGAGGGGGCTATGGCTACACCTTC. It codes for CASSLGGGYGYTF.

As to this clone: At one end the junction does not follow the germline gene, possibly because of a read error. The genes are TRBV6-1 and TRBJ1-1; D is unresolved. From germline, CDR1 is MNHNS and CDR2 SASEGT. CDR3 length: 15 residues. CDR3 sequence reads: CASSEGSLANAEAFF. Here the CDR3 DNA reads TGTGCCAGCAGTGAAGGGAGCCTCGCGAACGCTGAAGCTTTCTTT.

The chain joins TRBV19 to TRBJ2-1, with D unresolved. The CDR3 has 12 residues. Between the trimmed V and J ends, which lost 3 bases and 8 bases, there was a span of 8 bases. CDR1 is LNHDA and CDR2 is SQIVND in the germline V gene (reference sequence). This chain's CDR3 is CASSMRPHEQFF. The CDR3 region has the DNA TGTGCCAGTAGTATGCGCCCCCATGAGCAGTTCTTC.

The chain is built from TRBV7-9 and TRBJ2-7; D possibly corresponds to TRBD1 (5 bases). CDR3 size: 14 residues. Germline V CDR1 and CDR2: SEHNR, FQNEAQ (reference sequence). With 4 bases removed from V and 2 bases from J, the gap between germline ends came to 12 bases. The CDR3 sequence: CASSSTQGPYEQYF. CDR3 DNA sequence: TGTGCCAGCAGCTCCACGCAGGGCCCCTACGAGCAGTACTTC. Supplemented by reference TRBV7-9 and TRBJ2-7, the full variable domain reads DTGVSQNPRHKITKRGQNVTFRCDPISEHNRLYWYRQTLGQGPEFLTYFQNEAQLEKSRLLSDRFSAERPKGSFSTLEIQRTEQGDSAMYLCASSSTQGPYEQYFGPGTRLTVT.

This clone appeared once. The chain links TRBV28 to TRBJ1-1; no definite D call. The germline V and J ends were trimmed by 1 base and 1 base, with 7 bases remaining between them. Looked up from germline, CDR1 is MDHEN and CDR2 is SYDVKM. The CDR3 runs 14 residues. The CDR3 is CASSLYQENTEAFF. CDR3 in DNA: TGTGCCAGCAGTTTATATCAGGAGAACACTGAAGCTTTCTTT.

The chain is built from TRBV7-2 and TRBJ1-2; D gene ambiguous. The CDR3 has 14 amino acids. Trimming stripped 2 bases from V and 3 bases from J, with 10 bases between. From germline, CDR1 is SGHTA and CDR2 FQGNSA. The CDR3 coding sequence is TGTGCCAGCAGCTTACCCCGGACTTACTATGGCTACACCTTC. The encoded protein is CASSLPRTYYGYTF.

This chain uses TRBV6-1 with TRBJ2-3, with 11 bases aligning to TRBD2. The germline gives CDR1 MNHNS, CDR2 SASEGT. CDR3 length: 15 residues. The V and J ends lost 6 bases and 3 bases, in that order; junction bases with no gene match: 5. CDR3 nucleotide sequence: TGTGCCAGCAGATACCGGACTAGCGGGACAGATACGCAGTATTTT. It encodes CASRYRTSGTDTQYF.

This clone was seen only once. V is TRBV7-2 and J is TRBJ1-5; no clear D gene. The CDR3 is 15 residues long. The V gene's germline CDR1 is SGHTA and CDR2 FQGNSA. Trimming removed 6 bases at V and 1 base at J, with 13 bases between. The CDR3 DNA sequence: TGTGCCAGCAGTCGGGGAGGGCCGAGCAATCAGCCCCAGCATTTT. Its translation is CASSRGGPSNQPQHF.

The V and J genes are TRBV13 and TRBJ2-1; tentative D call: TRBD2 (7 bases). The CDR3 covers 15 residues. Germline V lookup: CDR1 PRHDT, CDR2 FYEKMQ (reference sequence). Between the trimmed V and J ends, which lost 1 base and 7 bases, there was a span of 14 bases. The CDR3 loop reads CASSLVGGAWNEQFF. DNA of the CDR3: TGTGCCAGCAGCTTAGTTGGGGGGGCTTGGAATGAGCAGTTCTTC.

This clone was counted a single time. The chain joins TRBV6-5 to TRBJ1-6, with 12 positions matching TRBD1. Per germline, CDR1 MNHEY and CDR2 SVGAGI. This CDR3 has 15 residues. The ends lost 6 bases at V and 10 bases at J; junction bases unmatched: 7. CDR3 sequence (DNA): TGTGCCAGCAGCACAACCGGGACAGGGGGCTCACCCCTCCACTTT. Translated: CASSTTGTGGSPLHF.

The CDR3 protein is CASSVYSRSGSTDTQYF. CDR3 nucleotides: TGTGCCAGCAGCGTCTATTCGCGTAGCGGTAGCACAGATACGCAGTATTTT. The gene calls are TRBV9 and TRBJ2-3; D possibly corresponds to TRBD2 (6 bases). Trimming removed 2 bases at V and 0 bases at J, with 16 bases between. The CDR3 extends over 17 amino acids. Per germline, CDR1 SGDLS and CDR2 YYNGEE.

The J gene is TRBJ1-3, the V gene TRBV9; the D is unclear. V lost 0 bases to trimming and J lost 0 bases, with 10 bases between them. In germline, CDR1 is SGDLS, CDR2 YYNGEE. This CDR3 region has 16 residues. The CDR3 is CASSVDVGFSGNTIYF. Written as DNA, the CDR3 is TGTGCCAGCAGCGTAGATGTCGGATTCTCTGGAAACACCATATATTTT.

The gene calls are TRBV7-2 and TRBJ1-2; tentative D call: TRBD1 (5 bases). The length of the CDR3 is 14 residues. In germline, CDR1 is SGHTA, CDR2 FQGNSA. Trimming took off 6 bases at V and 8 bases at J, with 19 bases between the two ends. CDR3 sequence (DNA): TGTGCCAGCAGGCCAAGCAGGGCTAGGGAGGGCTACACCTTC. Amino acid sequence: CASRPSRAREGYTF.